A selection of T cell receptor beta chains follows, all from one sample in a study of control samples from healthy donors and cancer patients. Profiling relied on immunoSEQ multiplex PCR, and the TCRdb table lists in-frame clones only, not all of them. The sample includes over 150,000 clones, approximately 94% of them seen just once. The specimen sequenced was PBMCs. The receptors originated from a man in his sixties with colorectal cancer. CDR3s include the opening cysteine and the closing phenylalanine or tryptophan. Fields, in order: D gene, J gene, V gene, clone size, CDR3 protein, CDR3 DNA. The D gene is left open where the match is weak. Expanded clones are given a class, and other clones once, few, many or no size at all.

>-|TRBJ2-1|TRBV5-4|-
CASSLSSDNEQFF
TGTGCCAGCAGCTTGAGCTCGGACAATGAGCAGTTCTTC
>-|TRBJ2-7|TRBV3-1/TRBV3-2|-
CASSQGGLRNEQYF
TGTGCCAGCAGCCAAGGGGGACTTAGGAACGAGCAGTACTTC
>-|TRBJ2-1|TRBV6-5|-
CASRQGGNEQFF
TGTGCCAGCAGGCAGGGGGGAAATGAGCAGTTCTTC
>TRBD1|TRBJ2-7|TRBV30|-
CAWSVGQGNEQYF
TGTGCCTGGAGTGTGGGACAGGGAAACGAGCAGTACTTC
>TRBD1|TRBJ1-5|TRBV6-5|-
CASQDRVQPQHF
TGTGCCAGCCAGGACAGGGTTCAGCCCCAGCATTTT
>TRBD1|TRBJ1-1|TRBV6-2/TRBV6-3|few
CASSPRQGAYTEAFF
TGTGCCAGCAGTCCAAGACAGGGGGCTTACACTGAAGCTTTCTTT
>-|TRBJ2-7|TRBV28|-
CASLGTHSYEQYF
TGTGCCAGTCTCGGGACACACTCCTACGAGCAGTACTTC
>-|TRBJ1-3|TRBV19|-
CASSTLDKGPGNTIYF
TGTGCCAGTAGTACCCTGGATAAAGGGCCTGGAAACACCATATATTTT
>-|TRBJ1-6|TRBV21-1|-
CASSKAHADSPLHF
TGTGCCAGCAGCAAAGCGCATGCGGATTCACCCCTCCACTTT
>-|TRBJ2-3|TRBV11-2|-
CASSPGYLGTDTQYF
TGTGCCAGCAGTCCAGGATACCTCGGAACAGATACGCAGTATTTT
>-|TRBJ2-7|TRBV24-1|-
CATSDGLHYLPKNF
TGTGCCACCAGTGATGGGCTACACTACCTACCAAAGAACTTC
>-|TRBJ1-5|TRBV5-1|once
CASSLEGGGSQPQHF
TGCGCCAGCAGCTTGGAGGGCGGGGGTAGTCAGCCCCAGCATTTT
>-|TRBJ1-3|TRBV6-1|-
CASSESLVYSGNTIYF
TGTGCCAGCAGTGAAAGCCTGGTCTACTCTGGAAACACCATATATTTT
>-|TRBJ1-2|TRBV27|-
CASSRLKRDYGYTF
TGTGCCAGCAGTAGGCTCAAGAGGGATTATGGCTACACCTTC
>TRBD1|TRBJ2-7|TRBV19|-
CASSQTGGKNEQYF
TGTGCCAGTAGCCAGACAGGGGGCAAAAACGAGCAGTACTTC
>-|TRBJ2-2|TRBV19|-
CASSIGLGRTGELFF
TGTGCCAGTAGTATAGGGCTGGGAAGGACCGGGGAGCTGTTTTTT
>-|TRBJ1-2|TRBV6-5|-
CASSSLSGGGYTF
TGTGCCAGCAGTTCTCTTAGCGGGGGGGGCTACACCTTC
>TRBD1|TRBJ1-4|TRBV27|-
CASRKTGGNEKLFF
TGTGCCAGCAGGAAGACAGGGGGCAATGAAAAACTGTTTTTT
>TRBD2|TRBJ2-3|TRBV18|-
CASSPRSTSGGREDTQYF
TGTGCCAGCTCACCACGTTCGACTAGCGGGGGGCGGGAAGATACGCAGTATTTT
>-|TRBJ1-1|TRBV30|-
CAWIGQPNTEAFF
TGTGCCTGGATAGGACAGCCGAACACTGAAGCTTTCTTT
>-|TRBJ2-3|TRBV24-1|once
CATSDFAGRTDTQYF
TGTGCCACCAGTGATTTTGCAGGGAGGACAGATACGCAGTATTTT
>TRBD1|TRBJ1-2|TRBV5-4|-
CASSATDRDESYGYTF
TGTGCCAGCAGCGCGACCGACAGGGATGAAAGCTATGGCTACACCTTC
>-|TRBJ2-7|TRBV30|-
CAWKRDSSYEQYF
TGTGCCTGGAAGCGGGACAGCTCCTACGAGCAGTACTTC
>TRBD1|TRBJ1-1|TRBV6-5|-
CASSYSGGQGETFF
TGTGCCAGCAGTTACTCAGGGGGACAGGGGGAGACTTTCTTT
>-|TRBJ1-5|TRBV7-2|-
CASSLDGNQPQHF
TGTGCCAGCAGCTTAGACGGAAATCAGCCCCAGCATTTT
>TRBD2|TRBJ2-1|TRBV7-9|-
CASSLEALAGGEQFF
TGTGCCAGCAGCTTAGAGGCTCTAGCGGGGGGGGAGCAGTTCTTC
>-|TRBJ2-6|TRBV10-3|-
CAVQGIISGANVLTF
TGTGCCGTACAGGGAATTATCTCTGGGGCCAACGTCCTGACTTTC
>-|TRBJ2-3|TRBV4-3|-
CASSQEVSSTDTQYF
TGCGCCAGCAGCCAAGAAGTCAGTAGCACAGATACGCAGTATTTT
>-|TRBJ1-2|TRBV5-1|-
CASSLGTATYGYTF
TGCGCCAGCAGCTTGGGGACCGCCACTTATGGCTACACCTTC
>-|TRBJ1-5|TRBV24-1|-
CATSDRSSNQPQHF
TGTGCCACCAGTGACAGGTCAAGCAATCAGCCCCAGCATTTT
>-|TRBJ1-6|TRBV12-3/TRBV12-4|-
CASSFARNSPLHF
TGTGCCAGCAGTTTTGCCAGAAATTCACCCCTCCACTTT
>-|TRBJ1-2|TRBV2|-
CASRGGGYGYTF
TGTGCCAGCAGGGGAGGGGGCTATGGCTACACCTTC
>-|TRBJ2-5|TRBV2|-
CASSVAGTSRETQYF
TGTGCCAGCAGTGTGGCCGGTACATCTAGGGAGACCCAGTACTTC
>-|TRBJ1-3|TRBV2|-
CASSEPGGNTIYF
TGTGCCAGCAGTGAACCCGGGGGAAACACCATATATTTT
>-|TRBJ1-4|TRBV6-5|-
CASSYSGGNEKLFF
TGTGCCAGCAGTTACTCAGGCGGTAATGAAAAACTGTTTTTT
>-|TRBJ1-3|TRBV10-3|-
CAISEQQSLSGNTIYF
TGTGCCATCAGTGAACAACAATCTCTCTCCGGAAACACCATATATTTT